This TCR beta chain was captured by sequencing in a study of identical twins. From the 5' RACE reads, TCRdb called clonotypes with MiXCR, one entry per CDR3 protein. The sample lists around 490,000 distinct CDR3 sequences, around 20% occurring once. These same records also appear under a second study, on yellow fever vaccine responses in identical twins.

The source material was CD4+ T cells sorted from blood. The TCR comes from a woman aged 18 to 35 in good health.

The CDR3 DNA reads TGTGCCAGCCAAGGAGGCCTGGGGGGAAACACCATATATTTT. Protein sequence: CASQGGLGGNTIYF. The chain employs TRBV3-1 and TRBJ1-3; D gene ambiguous. This CDR3 spans 14 amino acids. CDR1 LGHDT and CDR2 YNNKEL come from the germline V gene (reference sequence). V was clipped by 8 bases and J by 4 bases, with 15 bases between them.